A selection of T cell receptor beta chains follows, all from one sample in a study. TCRdb re-analysed the 5' RACE reads in MiXCR, keeping a single row per CDR3 protein. This repertoire shows tens of thousands of distinct CDR3 sequences, approximately 23% found once; its top ten account for 2.5% to 3%. Input material: memory CD4+ T cells sorted from a lymph node. Every receptor here comes from a female donor with breast cancer. Each CDR3 is given with its conserved first and last residue. A D gene is named only where the DNA matches it firmly. Where a row states a size, it is once, few, many or the class of an expanded clone; other rows omit it.

d_call	v_call	clone_size	j_call	cdr3_aa	cdr3_nt
TRBD1	TRBV18	once	TRBJ2-4	CASSSNRDRDQNIQYF	TGTGCCAGCTCGTCCAACCGGGACAGGGACCAAAACATTCAGTACTTC
TRBD1	TRBV6-6	-	TRBJ1-5	CASIEGGRGGRRQPQHF	TGTGCCAGCATCGAGGGGGGGCGAGGGGGCCGAAGACAGCCCCAGCATTTT
TRBD2	TRBV6-1	few	TRBJ2-1	CACSASGTSTEQFF	TGTGCCTGCAGTGCATCCGGGACTAGCACTGAGCAGTTCTTC
-	TRBV7-9	few	TRBJ2-7	CASSLGVSSYEQYF	TGTGCCAGCAGCTTAGGAGTTAGCTCCTACGAGCAGTACTTC
TRBD1	TRBV9	few	TRBJ1-2	CASSWTGDIGYTF	TGTGCCAGCAGCTGGACAGGGGACATTGGCTACACCTTC
TRBD1	TRBV4-2	many	TRBJ1-2	CASSQEPGQGFYGYTF	TGTGCCAGCAGCCAAGAACCAGGACAGGGGTTCTATGGCTACACCTTC
-	TRBV6-1	-	TRBJ2-3	CASSEEVSDTQYF	TGTGCCAGCAGTGAAGAAGTGTCAGATACGCAGTATTTT
-	TRBV6-1	-	TRBJ2-1	CASRGSGYNEQFF	TGTGCCAGCCGAGGCAGTGGCTACAATGAGCAGTTCTTC
-	TRBV6-2/TRBV6-3	many	TRBJ2-1	CASSLLAGGYNEQFF	TGTGCCAGCAGCCTTTTGGCGGGTGGGTACAATGAGCAGTTCTTC
-	TRBV18	-	TRBJ1-1	CASSPGTGEAFF	TGTGCCAGCTCACCGGGGACGGGTGAAGCTTTCTTT
TRBD1	TRBV18	few	TRBJ1-1	CASSPQGADTEAFF	TGTGCCAGCTCACCCCAGGGGGCGGACACTGAAGCTTTCTTT
-	TRBV6-1	-	TRBJ2-7	CASSGQTVTYEQYF	TGTGCCAGCAGTGGTCAGACCGTTACCTACGAGCAGTACTTC
-	TRBV7-2	many	TRBJ2-5	CASSPRGGETQYF	TGTGCCAGCAGCCCTAGAGGGGGAGAGACCCAGTACTTC
-	TRBV11-2	-	TRBJ2-1	CASSPRIGGNEQFF	TGTGCCAGCAGCCCAAGGATAGGAGGCAATGAGCAGTTCTTC
TRBD1	TRBV5-6	-	TRBJ2-2	CASSSDTGGHGELFF	TGTGCCAGCAGCTCCGATACAGGGGGACACGGGGAGCTGTTTTTT
TRBD2	TRBV4-3	-	TRBJ2-1	CASSQQLAGAGDEQFF	TGCGCCAGCAGCCAACAACTAGCGGGGGCTGGGGATGAGCAGTTCTTC
-	TRBV20-1	many	TRBJ1-5	CSASDNNQPQHF	TGCAGTGCTAGTGACAACAATCAGCCCCAGCATTTT
TRBD1	TRBV5-1	-	TRBJ2-2	CASSPTGGSGELFF	TGCGCCAGCAGCCCTACAGGGGGCTCCGGGGAGCTGTTTTTT
TRBD2	TRBV25-1	-	TRBJ2-3	CASSELGGLAGDRDTQYF	TGTGCCAGCAGTGAATTGGGGGGACTAGCGGGAGATCGAGATACGCAGTATTTT
-	TRBV5-5	few	TRBJ1-5	CASSFGVNLPQHF	TGTGCCAGCAGCTTTGGGGTTAATCTGCCCCAGCATTTT
-	TRBV5-1	-	TRBJ1-6	CASRRVSENSPLHF	TGCGCCAGCAGGAGGGTCTCGGAAAATTCACCCCTCCACTTT
-	TRBV7-2	few	TRBJ1-4	CASSFMEAEKLFF	TGTGCCAGCAGCTTTATGGAGGCTGAAAAACTGTTTTTT
-	TRBV7-3	-	TRBJ2-1	CANTGMAGNEQFF	TGTGCCAACACCGGGATGGCGGGCAATGAGCAGTTCTTC
-	TRBV3-1	few	TRBJ1-2	CASSQAGRRAGGYTF	TGTGCCAGCAGCCAAGCCGGACGGAGGGCTGGGGGCTACACCTTC
TRBD1	TRBV30	-	TRBJ2-4	CAWRTGQGAGAIQYF	TGTGCCTGGAGAACCGGACAGGGGGCGGGAGCCATTCAGTACTTC
-	TRBV20-1	-	TRBJ2-7	CSARDATKTLVSYEQYF	TGCAGTGCTAGAGATGCTACCAAAACTCTAGTCTCCTACGAGCAGTACTTC
TRBD2	TRBV5-4	-	TRBJ2-3	CASSSAERGVGDTQYF	TGTGCCAGCAGCTCCGCCGAGCGGGGAGTAGGAGATACGCAGTATTTT
TRBD1	TRBV29-1	-	TRBJ1-2	CSVDSPDRGFLGYTF	TGCAGCGTTGATTCCCCGGACAGGGGATTCCTTGGCTACACCTTC
TRBD1	TRBV6-2/TRBV6-3	few	TRBJ1-1	CATGLQGANTEAFF	TGTGCCACCGGACTTCAGGGGGCGAACACTGAAGCTTTCTTT